A selection of T cell receptor beta chains follows, all from one sample in a study of blood T cell repertoires in COVID-19. Measured with immunoSEQ multiplex PCR; TCRdb has only the in-frame clones, and not every one. Of approximately 180,000 clones in the sample, 85% to 90% were seen once. Sequenced material: peripheral blood. Receptors were obtained from a person aged 70 to 85 with COVID-19, enrolled during active disease. Both conserved end residues are part of each CDR3. D genes are given only for firm matches. The size of a clone is reported for some rows only, either as once, few or many, or as a class for expanded clones.

V	length	size	J	D	DNA	CDR3
TRBV7-8	15	once	TRBJ1-4	TRBD1	TGTGCCAGCAGCCTCTTGACAGGGCCCCCTGAAAAACTGTTTTTT	CASSLLTGPPEKLFF
TRBV5-1	16	few	TRBJ2-3	TRBD2	TGCGCCAGCAGCTCGGGACTAGCGGCACCCACAGATACGCAGTATTTT	CASSSGLAAPTDTQYF
TRBV19	15	once	TRBJ2-7	-	TGTGCCAGTAGTATGGGCCGGGAACCTAACTACGAGCAGTACTTC	CASSMGREPNYEQYF
TRBV5-6	15	-	TRBJ2-7	TRBD2	TGTGCCAGCAGCAGATTAGCGGGAGGAGGTGAAGAGCAGTACTTC	CASSRLAGGGEEQYF
TRBV4-3	15	-	TRBJ2-1	TRBD1	TGCGCCAGCAGCCAAGTTGGACAGGGGGCCGATGAGCAGTTCTTC	CASSQVGQGADEQFF
TRBV7-2	14	-	TRBJ1-1	-	TGTGCCAGCAGCTTAGTACAGGGTAGCACTGAAGCTTTCTTT	CASSLVQGSTEAFF
TRBV30	14	once	TRBJ1-5	-	TGTGCCTGGAATACCAGGGGCCGCAATCAGCCCCAGCATTTT	CAWNTRGRNQPQHF
TRBV7-3	13	-	TRBJ2-7	TRBD2	TGTGCCAGCAGCCCGTCTAGCGGGTACGAGCAGTACTTC	CASSPSSGYEQYF
TRBV10-2	14	-	TRBJ1-2	-	TGCGCCAGCAGTGACGCGGGGGCCGTTTATGGCTACACCTTC	CASSDAGAVYGYTF
TRBV7-2	18	-	TRBJ1-3	-	TGTGCCAGCAGCTCCAGGATAGTCGCAGGCCTCTCTGGAAACACCATATATTTT	CASSSRIVAGLSGNTIYF
TRBV15	14	-	TRBJ1-6	-	TGTGCCACCAGCAGAGGGGGGGAAATCTCACCCCTCCACTTT	CATSRGGEISPLHF
TRBV19	13	-	TRBJ1-2	-	TGTGCCAGTACTGGAACAGGGTTGTGGGGCTACACCTTC	CASTGTGLWGYTF
TRBV7-2	14	-	TRBJ2-5	-	TGTGCCAGCAGCTTCCGACAGGTACAAGAGACCCAGTACTTC	CASSFRQVQETQYF
TRBV19	11	-	TRBJ2-5	-	TGTGCCAGTAGCACGGGGGAGACCCAGTACTTC	CASSTGETQYF
TRBV7-9	14	-	TRBJ2-7	-	TGTGCCAGCAGCCGGACTGAGAATTCCTACGAGCAGTACTTC	CASSRTENSYEQYF
TRBV27	13	-	TRBJ1-2	-	TGTGCCACTGGTGTTAGAGCTAACTATGGCTACACCTTC	CATGVRANYGYTF
TRBV7-9	16	-	TRBJ1-6	-	TGTGCCAGCAGCTTAGTCCGTCAGGGGTTTCCCTCACCCCTCCACTTT	CASSLVRQGFPSPLHF
TRBV15	16	many	TRBJ1-5	TRBD1	TGTGCCACCAGCAGAGGAACTGGGACAGGGACTCAGCCCCAGCATTTT	CATSRGTGTGTQPQHF
TRBV6-6	15	-	TRBJ2-7	TRBD1	TGTGCCAGCAGTTACTCCTCAGACAGGGGCTACGAGCAGTACTTC	CASSYSSDRGYEQYF
TRBV28	13	-	TRBJ1-2	-	TGTGCCAGCAGTTTTTTAGGGGTCTATGGCTACACCTTC	CASSFLGVYGYTF
TRBV24-1	17	-	TRBJ2-1	TRBD2	TGTGCCACCAGTGATTTGTGGGGACCGGGACTACACAATGAGCAGTTCTTC	CATSDLWGPGLHNEQFF
TRBV5-6	14	-	TRBJ2-1	-	TGTGCCAGCAGCTTGGCCGGGTTTTACAATGAGCAGTTCTTC	CASSLAGFYNEQFF
TRBV24-1	13	few	TRBJ1-2	-	TGTGCCACCAGTGAAACAGGGTGGTATGGCTACACCTTC	CATSETGWYGYTF
TRBV7-3	17	-	TRBJ2-2	TRBD1	TGTGCCAGCAGCGCCACTCCGGGACAGGGGGGAGACGGGGAGCTGTTTTTT	CASSATPGQGGDGELFF
TRBV6-5	11	-	TRBJ2-7	-	TGTGCCAGCACACTACTCTACGAGCAGTACTTC	CASTLLYEQYF
TRBV7-3	13	-	TRBJ2-1	TRBD2	TGTGCCAGCACCCCGGGACTAGGATATGAGCAGTTCTTC	CASTPGLGYEQFF
TRBV5-4	15	few	TRBJ1-1	-	TGTGCCAGCAGCTTGCGGCTCGGGGTTAGCACTGAAGCTTTCTTT	CASSLRLGVSTEAFF
TRBV3-1/TRBV3-2	11	-	TRBJ2-7	-	TGTGCCAGCAGCCAATCGTTCGAGCAGTACTTC	CASSQSFEQYF
TRBV5-1	14	-	TRBJ2-7	-	TGCGCCAGCAGCTTGGTGAGGGCCTCCTACGAGCAGTACTTC	CASSLVRASYEQYF
TRBV7-8	14	-	TRBJ2-1	-	TGTGCCAGCAGCCTGACAGGACAAGTCAATGAGCAGTTCTTC	CASSLTGQVNEQFF
TRBV19	13	many	TRBJ1-5	TRBD1	TGTGCCAGCGGGACAGGGAAAAATCAGCCCCAGCATTTT	CASGTGKNQPQHF
TRBV19	15	-	TRBJ1-6	TRBD1	TGTGCCAGTAGTATTCCGGGGACAGATAATTCACCCCTCCACTTT	CASSIPGTDNSPLHF
TRBV9	16	-	TRBJ2-2	TRBD2	TGTGCCAGCACCGGGGTAGCGGGAGGAAGCACCGGGGAGCTGTTTTTT	CASTGVAGGSTGELFF
TRBV5-1	15	-	TRBJ1-1	-	TGCGCCAGCAGTCCGGGGGGCGCGAAGAACACTGAAGCTTTCTTT	CASSPGGAKNTEAFF
TRBV27	15	-	TRBJ2-3	-	TGTGCCAGCAGTTTTCGGGCGGGAAGGACAGATACGCAGTATTTT	CASSFRAGRTDTQYF
TRBV28	14	many	TRBJ2-7	TRBD1	TGTGCCAGCAGCCGGACAGGGGTCTCCTACGAGCAGTACTTC	CASSRTGVSYEQYF
TRBV5-1	16	-	TRBJ2-3	TRBD2	TGCGCCAGCAGTCTGGGACTAGCGGGGGTTGTAGATACGCAGTATTTT	CASSLGLAGVVDTQYF
TRBV19	15	-	TRBJ2-1	TRBD2	TGTGCCAGTAGGGACCTAGCGGGGAGGCTCGGTGAGCAGTTCTTC	CASRDLAGRLGEQFF
TRBV2	16	few	TRBJ1-5	-	TGTGCCAGCAGTGAACATGGCGGCCGTAGCAATCAGCCCCAGCATTTT	CASSEHGGRSNQPQHF
TRBV6-2/TRBV6-3	14	-	TRBJ2-7	TRBD2	TGTGCCAGCAGTACCGCGGGAGCGTTCTCCGAGCAGTACTTC	CASSTAGAFSEQYF
TRBV10-2	15	-	TRBJ2-6	-	TGCGCCAGCAGCCCTCTCCGCTCTGGGGCCAACGTCCTGACTTTC	CASSPLRSGANVLTF
TRBV19	15	-	TRBJ2-5	TRBD2	TGTGCCAGTAGTATACGACTAGCGGGACGGGAGACCCAGTACTTC	CASSIRLAGRETQYF
TRBV30	16	-	TRBJ1-3	-	TGTGCCTGGAGTGTAAGGCGGGACTTAAAGGGAAACACCATATATTTT	CAWSVRRDLKGNTIYF
TRBV6-5	15	few	TRBJ2-2	-	TGTGCCACCAAGTCGGGGATCACGAACACCGGGGAGCTGTTTTTT	CATKSGITNTGELFF
TRBV7-2	15	-	TRBJ2-7	-	TGTGCCAGCAGCTTAGGGTTCTCTTTCGGTTACGAGCAGTACTTC	CASSLGFSFGYEQYF
TRBV19	16	-	TRBJ1-5	TRBD1	TGTGCCAGTAGTACCCTGGGACAGGGAAGCAATCAGCCCCAGCATTTT	CASSTLGQGSNQPQHF